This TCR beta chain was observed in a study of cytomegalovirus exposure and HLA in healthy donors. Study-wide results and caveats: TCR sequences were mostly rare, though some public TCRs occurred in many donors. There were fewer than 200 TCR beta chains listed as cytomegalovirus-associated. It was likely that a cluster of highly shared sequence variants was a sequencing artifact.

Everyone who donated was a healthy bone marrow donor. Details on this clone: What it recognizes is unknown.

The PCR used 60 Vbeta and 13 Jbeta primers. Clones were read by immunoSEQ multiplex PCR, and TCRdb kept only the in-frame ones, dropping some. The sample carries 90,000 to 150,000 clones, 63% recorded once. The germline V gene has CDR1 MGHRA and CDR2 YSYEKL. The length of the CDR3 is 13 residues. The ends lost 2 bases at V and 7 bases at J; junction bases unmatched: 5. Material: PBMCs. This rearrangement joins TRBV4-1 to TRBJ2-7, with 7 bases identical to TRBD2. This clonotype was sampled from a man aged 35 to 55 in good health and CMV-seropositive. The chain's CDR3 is CASSQPSGGEQYF. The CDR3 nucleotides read TGCGCCAGCAGCCAACCTAGCGGTGGTGAGCAGTACTTC.